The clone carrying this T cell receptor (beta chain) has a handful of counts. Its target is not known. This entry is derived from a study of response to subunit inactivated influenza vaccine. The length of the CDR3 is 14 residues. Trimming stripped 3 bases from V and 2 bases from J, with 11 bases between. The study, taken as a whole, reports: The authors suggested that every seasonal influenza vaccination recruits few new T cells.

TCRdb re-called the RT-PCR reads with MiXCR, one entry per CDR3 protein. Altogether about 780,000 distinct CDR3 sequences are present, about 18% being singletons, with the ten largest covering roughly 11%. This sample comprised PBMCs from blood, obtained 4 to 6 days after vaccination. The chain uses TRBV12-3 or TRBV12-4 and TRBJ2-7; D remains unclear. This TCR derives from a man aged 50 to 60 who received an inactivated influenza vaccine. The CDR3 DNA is TGTGCCAGCAGTTTGTCAACCGAAACCTACGAGCAGTACTTC. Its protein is CASSLSTETYEQYF.